Listed here are 16 T cell receptor beta chains from one sample, sequenced in a study of pediatric ulcerative colitis. Rectal tissue came from one to two pinch biopsies taken at colonoscopy. Sequencing used immunoSEQ multiplex PCR; TCRdb keeps in-frame clones, though not all of them. The sample lists over 10,000 clones; roughly 80% were seen once. The sample was gut tissue. These receptors all stem from a boy between 10 and 17 years old who was a control in a study of pediatric ulcerative colitis.

The chain couples TRBV6-1 to TRBJ2-7; weak D call: TRBD2 (7 bases). The V end lost 4 bases, the J end lost 4 bases, and 11 bases lay between the germline ends. There are 13 residues in the CDR3. Germline CDR1 and CDR2: MNHNS and SASEGT. The CDR3 sequence is CASSGGGGYEQYV. The CDR3 coding sequence is TGTGCCAGCAGTGGAGGGGGGGGGTACGAGCAGTACGTC.

The V and J genes are TRBV6-1 and TRBJ1-2, with a weak D call TRBD1 (5 bases). CDR1 is MNHNS and CDR2 is SASEGT in the germline V gene. The CDR3 length is 12 residues. Trimming left V 4 bases short and J 8 bases short, with 11 bases between. CDR3: CASSGDSRGYTF. The CDR3 region has the DNA TGTGCCAGCAGTGGAGACAGCAGGGGCTACACCTTC.

The chain carries TRBV6-6 and TRBJ2-7; either TRBD1 or TRBD2 may supply D (6 bases each). There are 16 residues in the CDR3. Trimming cost V 5 bases and J 2 bases, with 19 bases left between them. CDR1 is MNHNY, CDR2 SVGAGI, per germline (reference sequence). In nucleotides, the CDR3 is TGTGCCAGCAGTCAGAGGGGGGTGGAGGCAACCTACGAGCAGTACTTC. Translating gives CASSQRGVEATYEQYF.

This chain uses TRBV5-1 with TRBJ1-4; TRBD1 agrees at 9 bases. The CDR3 spans 17 residues. The ends lost 0 bases at V and 7 bases at J; junction bases unmatched: 10. CDR1 and CDR2 from the germline V gene are SGHRS and YFSETQ. CDR3 in DNA: TGCGCCAGCAGCTTGGGATTTCGGGCGGGACAGGGTGAAAAACTGTTTTTT. Protein: CASSLGFRAGQGEKLFF.

The chain carries TRBV4-3 and TRBJ2-1; D assignment may be TRBD1 or TRBD2 (5 bases each). V lost 0 bases and J 5 bases, leaving 14 bases between the germline ends. This CDR3 contains 16 residues. Looked up from germline, CDR1 is LGHNA and CDR2 is YSLEER. CDR3 sequence: CASSQDRGVRNNEQFF. Here the CDR3 DNA reads TGCGCCAGCAGCCAAGACAGAGGGGTCAGGAACAATGAGCAGTTCTTC.

The V and J genes are TRBV7-9 and TRBJ1-4; D is undetermined. The V gene lost 2 bases and the J gene lost 0 bases, with 19 bases spanning the gap. The germline V gene encodes CDR1 SEHNR and CDR2 FQNEAQ (reference sequence). This CDR3 is 19 amino acids long. The DNA of the CDR3 is TGTGCCAGCAGCTTACCAAAAGTGGGGAACCCCACAACTAATGAAAAACTGTTTTTT. Its translation: CASSLPKVGNPTTNEKLFF.

The CDR3 protein is CASSLVSGGANNEQFF. CDR3 nucleotides: TGTGCCAGCAGCTTAGTCAGCGGGGGGGCGAACAATGAGCAGTTCTTC. The chain joins TRBV7-2 to TRBJ2-1; TRBD2 matches at 10 bases. CDR3 length: 16 amino acids. Per the germline V gene, CDR1 is SGHTA and CDR2 is FQGNSA. V shed 1 base and J 5 bases; nucleotides not matched to a gene: 5.

The chain links TRBV25-1 to TRBJ2-1, with no clear D. CDR3 length equals 14 residues. Germline V gives CDR1 MGHDK, CDR2 SYGVNS. Trimming removed 4 bases from V and 5 bases from J, with 12 bases in between. CDR3 loop: CASSAKGWDNEQFF. CDR3 in DNA: TGTGCCAGCAGTGCAAAGGGATGGGACAATGAGCAGTTCTTC. The variable domain in full, completed from reference TRBV25-1 and TRBJ2-1, reads EADIYQTPRYLVIGTGKKITLECSQTMGHDKMYWYQQDPGMELHLIHYSYGVNSTEKGDLSSESTVSRIRTEHFPLTLESARPSHTSQYLCASSAKGWDNEQFFGPGTRLTVL.

Remarks on this clone: Germline and junction disagree at one end, which may indicate a read error. V gene TRBV7-7 combines with J gene TRBJ2-2, with D tentatively TRBD1 (6 bases). Germline-derived CDR1 and CDR2 are SSHAT and FNYEAQ (reference sequence). This CDR3 is built from 15 residues. CDR3 bases: TGTGCTAGCAGCTTATCAGGGGCGGAAACCGGGGAGCTGTTTTTT. Its translation: CASSLSGAETGELFF.

The chain joins TRBV9 to TRBJ1-2; D is perhaps TRBD1 (5 bases). In germline, CDR1 is SGDLS, CDR2 YYNGEE. CDR3 length: 15 amino acids. V lost 4 bases and J 4 bases, leaving 17 bases between the germline ends. The CDR3 DNA reads TGTGCCAGCAGCCCGGCTTACCGGGGCCTCTATGGCTACACCTTC. Encoded protein: CASSPAYRGLYGYTF.

This sequence joins TRBV30 and TRBJ2-5, with 8 bases aligning to TRBD1. The V gene's germline CDR1 is GTSNPN and CDR2 SVGIG (reference sequence). The CDR3 runs to 13 residues. With 3 bases clipped from V and 2 bases from J, the junction kept 2 bases outside the gene matches. The CDR3 is CAWRTGGQETQYF. DNA of the CDR3: TGTGCCTGGAGAACAGGGGGGCAAGAGACCCAGTACTTC.

The rearrangement links TRBV19 to TRBJ2-5; D might be TRBD2 (7 bases). The germline V gene encodes CDR1 LNHDA and CDR2 SQIVND (reference sequence). V lost 2 bases and J 4 bases, leaving 11 bases between the germline ends. The CDR3 extends over 14 amino acids. Written as DNA, the CDR3 is TGTGCCAGTAGTATAAGGGGGGAGGGAGAGACCCAGTACTTC. Translation gives CASSIRGEGETQYF.

This chain uses TRBV10-2 with TRBJ2-1; 11 bases fit TRBD2. The germline V gene encodes CDR1 WSHSY and CDR2 SAAADI. The J segment lost 5 bases and the V segment lost 5 bases, leaving 8 bases of the junction unmatched. This CDR3 has 16 amino acids. The CDR3 here is CASSPLAGGADNEQFF. In DNA form, the CDR3 reads TGCGCCAGCAGTCCTCTAGCGGGAGGCGCGGACAATGAGCAGTTCTTC.

This chain joins TRBV5-1 and TRBJ2-1; a weak D match, TRBD2 (6 bases). CDR1 and CDR2 from the germline V gene are SGHRS and YFSETQ. CDR3 length: 14 amino acids. Trimming took off 6 bases at V and 3 bases at J, with 13 bases between the two ends. The CDR3 region is CASKRTGDYNEQFF. The CDR3 nucleotides read TGCGCCAGCAAAAGAACGGGGGACTACAATGAGCAGTTCTTC. The variable domain in full, with the rest retrieved from reference TRBV5-1 and TRBJ2-1, is KAGVTQTPRYLIKTRGQQVTLSCSPISGHRSVSWYQQTPGQGLQFLFEYFSETQRNKGNFPGRFSGRQFSNSRSEMNVSTLELGDSALYLCASKRTGDYNEQFFGPGTRLTVL.

The J gene is TRBJ2-3, the V gene TRBV7-9; perhaps TRBD2 as D (6 bases). Trimming pared 1 base from V and 1 base from J, leaving 12 bases between. Germline-derived CDR1 and CDR2 are SEHNR and FQNEAQ (reference sequence). The CDR3 runs to 16 residues. The CDR3 coding sequence is TGTGCCAGCAGCTTAGGAATGCGCGGGGGCACAGATACGCAGTATTTT. As protein: CASSLGMRGGTDTQYF.

The chain has TRBV6-1 and TRBJ2-5; no definite D call. This CDR3 spans 14 amino acids. CDR1 is MNHNS, CDR2 SASEGT, per germline. V was pared by 1 base and J by 5 bases, with 11 bases between. CDR3 residues: CASSEGLVPETQYF. CDR3 in DNA: TGTGCCAGCAGTGAAGGGCTGGTCCCGGAGACCCAGTACTTC.